The entry below describes one T cell receptor beta chain. What it binds is unknown. The data derive from a study of radiation and T cells in renal cell carcinoma. Germline-derived CDR1 and CDR2 are LNHDA and SQIVND (reference sequence). CDR3 length equals 14 residues. V was pared by 5 bases and J by 5 bases, with 6 bases of the junction left unmatched. Sequencing was performed with immunoSEQ multiplex PCR; in TCRdb, only in-frame clones are kept and a portion is missing. The sample lists about 130,000 clones, roughly 84% seen once, with around 11% in the top ten. Findings and caveats of the study: Top tumor clonotypes rose in blood 2 weeks post-radiation, then contracted. Baseline intratumoral clonotype presence is unknown without pretreatment biopsies.

Time point: baseline pretreatment blood. Treatment reported: 15 Gy SBRT to primary tumor, nephrectomy 4 weeks later. Blood was sampled at baseline, 2 weeks and 4 weeks after SBRT. The tumor was a clear cell renal cell carcinoma. This clonotype was sampled from a woman aged 45-59 years with renal cell carcinoma. The chain is built from TRBV19 and TRBJ2-5; 9 bases agree with TRBD1. The specimen was blood, collected from a patient whose treatment included radiotherapy and nephrectomy. The CDR3 coding sequence is TGTGCCAGTAGTGGAACAGGGGGCGCGGAGACCCAGTACTTC. This gives the protein CASSGTGGAETQYF.